Sequencing of this TCR beta chain was carried out in a study of beta chain features in type 1 diabetes. Notes on the study in general: PCR might pick shorter templates more often, in the same way for patients and controls.

As regards this clone: Its cognate antigen is unknown.

Blood was drawn once from each donor into heparinised tubes. The draws averaged about 120 mL. CD45RO/CCR7/CD25/CD127/CD95/CD27 separated CD4+ naive, central memory, regulatory and stem cell-like memory cells by sorting. The authors reverse transcribed all of the isolated RNA, so sequencing captured expressed TCRB transcripts. Sequencing was performed with immunoSEQ multiplex PCR; in TCRdb, only in-frame clones are kept and a portion is missing. The sample lists almost 250,000 clones, around 14% occurring once. The germline gives CDR1 SGHRS, CDR2 YFSETQ. V lost 3 bases to trimming and J lost 6 bases; unmatched junction nucleotides: 11. This CDR3 has 15 amino acids.

The sample was naive CD4+ T cells from blood. The TCR was taken from a middle-aged woman in good health. The V and J genes are TRBV5-1 and TRBJ2-7; 8 nucleotides agree with TRBD1. Here the CDR3 DNA reads TGCGCCAGCAGCTCGTACCGGGACAGGTACGGCGAGCAGTACTTC. Translating it yields CASSSYRDRYGEQYF.